This is a list of T cell receptor beta chains from one sample in a study of human T cells and chemical hapten exposure. From the RACE reads, TCRdb called clonotypes with MiXCR, one entry per CDR3 protein. The sample lists more than 250,000 distinct CDR3 sequences; about 9% were seen once. The specimen was whole blood, collected in connection with sensitization to the hapten diphenylcyclopropenone (DPC). The receptors were gathered from a woman aged 40 to 49 with alopecia areata. Some clones in this sample may be carry-over from other donors' samples. Each CDR3 is given with its conserved first and last residue. A D gene is named only where the DNA matches it firmly. Size is omitted from some rows. Given values are once, few, many or a class for expanded clones.

CDR3 protein: CASSLASRGPTPYEQYF; CDR3 DNA: TGTGCCAGCAGCTTAGCTAGCAGGGGGCCCACCCCCTACGAGCAGTACTTC; J gene: TRBJ2-7; clone size: many; D gene: TRBD1; V gene: TRBV7-6
CDR3 protein: CASSREGGRAFF; CDR3 DNA: TGTGCCAGCAGCCGAGAAGGGGGTCGAGCTTTCTTT; J gene: TRBJ1-1; clone size: many; D gene: .; V gene: TRBV27
CDR3 protein: CASSLWSLAGVDTQYF; CDR3 DNA: TGTGCCAGCAGTTTATGGAGTCTAGCGGGAGTTGATACGCAGTATTTT; J gene: TRBJ2-3; clone size: .; D gene: TRBD2; V gene: TRBV28
CDR3 protein: CSACEREELGLFF; CDR3 DNA: TGCAGCGCGTGCGAGCGGGAGGAGTTGGGGCTGTTTTTT; J gene: TRBJ2-2; clone size: .; D gene: TRBD2; V gene: TRBV29-1
CDR3 protein: CASSLDGLNQPQHF; CDR3 DNA: TGTGCCAGCAGCTTGGACGGCCTCAATCAGCCCCAGCATTTT; J gene: TRBJ1-5; clone size: .; D gene: .; V gene: TRBV7-9
CDR3 protein: CSVPGTSGLSSYNEQFF; CDR3 DNA: TGCAGCGTCCCCGGGACTAGCGGACTGAGCTCCTACAATGAGCAGTTCTTC; J gene: TRBJ2-1; clone size: many; D gene: TRBD2; V gene: TRBV29-1
CDR3 protein: CSVDPHSGESVEAFF; CDR3 DNA: TGCAGCGTGGACCCCCACTCAGGGGAATCGGTCGAAGCTTTCTTT; J gene: TRBJ1-1; clone size: .; D gene: .; V gene: TRBV29-1
CDR3 protein: CASRLGGNTGELFF; CDR3 DNA: TGTGCCAGTCGGCTAGGCGGGAACACCGGGGAGCTGTTTTTT; J gene: TRBJ2-2; clone size: .; D gene: .; V gene: TRBV7-3
CDR3 protein: CASSVAMNTEAFF; CDR3 DNA: TGTGCCAGCAGCGTTGCGATGAACACTGAAGCTTTCTTT; J gene: TRBJ1-1; clone size: few; D gene: .; V gene: TRBV7-2
CDR3 protein: CSARDRGLNTEAFF; CDR3 DNA: TGCAGTGCTCGAGACAGGGGGCTGAACACTGAAGCTTTCTTT; J gene: TRBJ1-1; clone size: many; D gene: TRBD1; V gene: TRBV20-1
CDR3 protein: CASSQDHRDRTDTQYF; CDR3 DNA: TGCGCCAGCAGCCAAGATCACCGGGATCGCACAGATACGCAGTATTTT; J gene: TRBJ2-3; clone size: few; D gene: .; V gene: TRBV4-3
CDR3 protein: CASSPLVEGMNTEAFF; CDR3 DNA: TGTGCCAGCAGCCCGCTGGTTGAGGGGATGAACACTGAAGCTTTCTTT; J gene: TRBJ1-1; clone size: many; D gene: .; V gene: TRBV7-9
CDR3 protein: CASSEALPQPQHF; CDR3 DNA: TGTGCCAGCAGTGAAGCGCTTCCTCAGCCCCAGCATTTT; J gene: TRBJ1-5; clone size: .; D gene: .; V gene: TRBV2
CDR3 protein: CASSLVGTPYNEQFF; CDR3 DNA: TGTGCCAGCAGCTTAGTGGGGACTCCCTACAATGAGCAGTTCTTC; J gene: TRBJ2-1; clone size: .; D gene: .; V gene: TRBV7-2
CDR3 protein: CASSQGLADTGELFF; CDR3 DNA: TGTGCCAGCAGCCAAGGACTAGCGGACACCGGGGAGCTGTTTTTT; J gene: TRBJ2-2; clone size: .; D gene: TRBD2; V gene: TRBV3-1
CDR3 protein: CASSSLTGSANYGYTF; CDR3 DNA: TGCGCCAGCAGCTCGCTCACAGGGAGTGCTAACTATGGCTACACCTTC; J gene: TRBJ1-2; clone size: .; D gene: .; V gene: TRBV5-1
CDR3 protein: CASSYRLAGANEQFF; CDR3 DNA: TGTGCCAGCAGTTATCGTCTAGCGGGAGCCAATGAGCAGTTCTTC; J gene: TRBJ2-1; clone size: many; D gene: TRBD2; V gene: TRBV6-2/TRBV6-3
CDR3 protein: CAAHRDGSYEQYF; CDR3 DNA: TGTGCCGCCCACAGGGACGGCTCCTACGAGCAGTACTTC; J gene: TRBJ2-7; clone size: .; D gene: .; V gene: TRBV10-3
CDR3 protein: CASSLVGGRAADTQYF; CDR3 DNA: TGTGCCAGCAGCTTAGTCGGCGGGAGGGCCGCAGATACGCAGTATTTT; J gene: TRBJ2-3; clone size: few; D gene: TRBD2; V gene: TRBV7-2
CDR3 protein: CSVLGGTDTQYF; CDR3 DNA: TGCAGCGTTCTAGGAGGAACAGATACGCAGTATTTT; J gene: TRBJ2-3; clone size: .; D gene: .; V gene: TRBV29-1
CDR3 protein: CASTPTGVPTRIAGELFF; CDR3 DNA: TGTGCCAGCACCCCTACGGGGGTACCCACCCGGATAGCCGGGGAGCTGTTTTTT; J gene: TRBJ2-2; clone size: .; D gene: .; V gene: TRBV6-5
CDR3 protein: CSVLGPNTGELFF; CDR3 DNA: TGCAGCGTATTAGGACCGAACACCGGGGAGCTGTTTTTT; J gene: TRBJ2-2; clone size: few; D gene: .; V gene: TRBV29-1
CDR3 protein: CASSSYASRGTDTQYF; CDR3 DNA: TGTGCCAGCAGCTCCTACGCTAGCAGAGGCACAGATACGCAGTATTTT; J gene: TRBJ2-3; clone size: few; D gene: .; V gene: TRBV7-2
CDR3 protein: CASSSQGAASYEQYF; CDR3 DNA: TGTGCCAGCAGTTCCCAGGGGGCGGCCTCCTACGAGCAGTACTTC; J gene: TRBJ2-7; clone size: many; D gene: TRBD1; V gene: TRBV6-5
CDR3 protein: CASSLAGDRTDTQYF; CDR3 DNA: TGCGCCAGCAGCTTGGCGGGGGATCGCACAGATACGCAGTATTTT; J gene: TRBJ2-3; clone size: many; D gene: .; V gene: TRBV5-1
CDR3 protein: CSARVGLASYNEQFF; CDR3 DNA: TGCAGTGCTAGAGTTGGACTAGCCTCCTACAATGAGCAGTTCTTC; J gene: TRBJ2-1; clone size: few; D gene: TRBD2; V gene: TRBV20-1
CDR3 protein: CASSQGRNSYNEQFF; CDR3 DNA: TGCGCCAGCAGCCAAGGCCGCAATTCCTACAATGAGCAGTTCTTC; J gene: TRBJ2-1; clone size: few; D gene: .; V gene: TRBV4-1
CDR3 protein: CASSQFGAYEQYF; CDR3 DNA: TGTGCCAGCAGCCAATTTGGGGCCTACGAGCAGTACTTC; J gene: TRBJ2-7; clone size: few; D gene: .; V gene: TRBV3-1
CDR3 protein: CASGPSGMTTYEQYF; CDR3 DNA: TGTGCCAGCGGGCCGAGCGGGATGACTACCTACGAGCAGTACTTC; J gene: TRBJ2-7; clone size: few; D gene: TRBD2; V gene: TRBV12-3/TRBV12-4
CDR3 protein: CASSVQGISYEQYF; CDR3 DNA: TGTGCCAGCAGCGTACAGGGGATCTCCTACGAGCAGTACTTC; J gene: TRBJ2-7; clone size: .; D gene: TRBD1; V gene: TRBV6-2/TRBV6-3
CDR3 protein: CASSFKGQGYEQYF; CDR3 DNA: TGCGCCAGCAGCTTCAAGGGACAGGGTTACGAGCAGTACTTC; J gene: TRBJ2-7; clone size: few; D gene: TRBD1; V gene: TRBV5-1